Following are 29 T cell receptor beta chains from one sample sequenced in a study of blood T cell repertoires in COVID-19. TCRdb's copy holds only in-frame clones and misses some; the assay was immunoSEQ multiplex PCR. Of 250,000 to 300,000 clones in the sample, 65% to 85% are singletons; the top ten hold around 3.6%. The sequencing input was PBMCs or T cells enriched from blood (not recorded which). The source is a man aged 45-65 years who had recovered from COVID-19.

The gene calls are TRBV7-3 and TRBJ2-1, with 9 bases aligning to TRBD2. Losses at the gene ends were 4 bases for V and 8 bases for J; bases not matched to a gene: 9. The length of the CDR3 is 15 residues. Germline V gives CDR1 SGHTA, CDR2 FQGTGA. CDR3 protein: CASSSRAGGQYEQFF. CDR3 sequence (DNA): TGTGCCAGCAGCTCGAGGGCGGGAGGGCAGTATGAGCAGTTCTTC.

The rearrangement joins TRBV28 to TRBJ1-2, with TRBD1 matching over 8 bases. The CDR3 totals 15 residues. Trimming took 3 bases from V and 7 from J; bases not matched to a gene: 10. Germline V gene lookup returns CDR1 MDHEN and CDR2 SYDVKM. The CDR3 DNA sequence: TGTGCCAGCAGTTTTTTTCCAGGGGGCGCTTTTGGCTACACCTTC. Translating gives CASSFFPGGAFGYTF.

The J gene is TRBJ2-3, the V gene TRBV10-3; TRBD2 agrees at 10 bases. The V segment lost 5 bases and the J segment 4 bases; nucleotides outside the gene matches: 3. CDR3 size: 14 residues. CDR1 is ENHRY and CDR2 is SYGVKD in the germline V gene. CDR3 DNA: TGTGCCATCAGTACTAGCGGGGACGCAGATACGCAGTATTTT. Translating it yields CAISTSGDADTQYF.

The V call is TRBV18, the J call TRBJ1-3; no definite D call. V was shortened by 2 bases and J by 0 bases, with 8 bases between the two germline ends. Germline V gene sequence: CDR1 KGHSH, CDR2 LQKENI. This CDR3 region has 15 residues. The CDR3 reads CASSPGTISGNTIYF. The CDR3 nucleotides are TGTGCCAGCTCACCAGGCACAATCTCTGGAAACACCATATATTTT.

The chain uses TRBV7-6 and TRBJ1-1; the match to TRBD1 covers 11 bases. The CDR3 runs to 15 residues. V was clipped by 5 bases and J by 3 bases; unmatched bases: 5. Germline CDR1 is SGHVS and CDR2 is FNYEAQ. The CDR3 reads CASSGQGAMDTEAFF. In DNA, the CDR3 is TGTGCCAGCAGCGGACAGGGGGCGATGGACACTGAAGCTTTCTTT.

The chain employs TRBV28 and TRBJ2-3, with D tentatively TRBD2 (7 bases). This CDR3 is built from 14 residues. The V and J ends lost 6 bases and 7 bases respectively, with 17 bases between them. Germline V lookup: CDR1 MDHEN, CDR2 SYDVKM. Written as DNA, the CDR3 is TGTGCCAGCAGCGCGGGGGCCGAGATGAATACGCAGTATTTT. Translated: CASSAGAEMNTQYF.

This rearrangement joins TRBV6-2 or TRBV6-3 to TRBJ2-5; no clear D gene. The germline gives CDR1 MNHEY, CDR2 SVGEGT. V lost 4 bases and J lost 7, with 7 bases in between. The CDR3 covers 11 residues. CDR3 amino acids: CASSSGSTQYF. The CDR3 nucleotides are TGTGCCAGCAGTTCCGGGTCGACCCAGTACTTC.

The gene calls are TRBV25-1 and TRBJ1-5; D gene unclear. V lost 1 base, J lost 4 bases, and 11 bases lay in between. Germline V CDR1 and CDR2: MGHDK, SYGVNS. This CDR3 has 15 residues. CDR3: CASSESSLANQPQHF. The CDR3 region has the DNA TGTGCCAGCAGTGAATCGAGCCTCGCTAATCAGCCCCAGCATTTT.

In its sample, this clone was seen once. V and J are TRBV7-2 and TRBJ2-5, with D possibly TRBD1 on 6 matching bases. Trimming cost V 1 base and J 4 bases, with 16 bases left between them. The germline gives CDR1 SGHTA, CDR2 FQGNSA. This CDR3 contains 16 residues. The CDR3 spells CASSLGDILRGETQYF. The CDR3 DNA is TGTGCCAGCAGCTTAGGGGACATCTTGAGAGGAGAGACCCAGTACTTC.

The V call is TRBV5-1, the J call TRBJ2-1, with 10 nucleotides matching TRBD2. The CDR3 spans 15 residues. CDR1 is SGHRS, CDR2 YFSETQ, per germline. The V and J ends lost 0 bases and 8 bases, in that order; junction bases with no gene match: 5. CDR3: CASSLVLAGEYEQFF. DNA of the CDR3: TGCGCCAGCAGCTTGGTCCTAGCGGGGGAGTATGAGCAGTTCTTC.

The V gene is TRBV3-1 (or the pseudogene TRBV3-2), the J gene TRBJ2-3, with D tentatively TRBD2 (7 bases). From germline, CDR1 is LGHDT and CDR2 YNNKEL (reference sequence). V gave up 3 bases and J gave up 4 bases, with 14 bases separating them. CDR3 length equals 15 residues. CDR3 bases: TGTGCCAGCAGCCACTGGGGGGGGGCTTCAGATACGCAGTATTTT. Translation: CASSHWGGASDTQYF.

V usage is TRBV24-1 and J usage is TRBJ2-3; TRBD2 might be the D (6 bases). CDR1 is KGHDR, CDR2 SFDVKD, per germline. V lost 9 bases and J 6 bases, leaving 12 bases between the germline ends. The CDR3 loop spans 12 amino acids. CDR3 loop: CATGGFRDTQYF. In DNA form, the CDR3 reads TGTGCCACCGGAGGGTTTCGGGATACGCAGTATTTT.

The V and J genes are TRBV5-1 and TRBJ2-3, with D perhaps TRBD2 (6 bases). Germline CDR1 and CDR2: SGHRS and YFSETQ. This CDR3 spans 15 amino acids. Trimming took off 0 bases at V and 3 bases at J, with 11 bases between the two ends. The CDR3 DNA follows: TGCGCCAGCAGCTTGGAAACGGGAGTAACAGATACGCAGTATTTT. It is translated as CASSLETGVTDTQYF.

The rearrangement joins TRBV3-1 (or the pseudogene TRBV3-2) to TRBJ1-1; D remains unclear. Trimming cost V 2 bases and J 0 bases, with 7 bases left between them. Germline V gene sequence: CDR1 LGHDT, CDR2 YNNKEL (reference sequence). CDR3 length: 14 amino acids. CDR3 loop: CASSQKAVNTEAFF. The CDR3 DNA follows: TGTGCCAGCAGCCAAAAAGCCGTGAACACTGAAGCTTTCTTT.

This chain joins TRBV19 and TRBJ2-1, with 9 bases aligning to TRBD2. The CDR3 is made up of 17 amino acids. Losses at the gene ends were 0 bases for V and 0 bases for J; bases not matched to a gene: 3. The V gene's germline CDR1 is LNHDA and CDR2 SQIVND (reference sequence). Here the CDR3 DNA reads TGTGCCAGTAGTATAGATTTTAGCGGGAGCTCCTACAATGAGCAGTTCTTC. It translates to CASSIDFSGSSYNEQFF.

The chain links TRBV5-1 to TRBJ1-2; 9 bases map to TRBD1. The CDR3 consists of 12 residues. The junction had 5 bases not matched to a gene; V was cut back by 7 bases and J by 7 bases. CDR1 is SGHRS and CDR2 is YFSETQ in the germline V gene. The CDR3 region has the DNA TGCGCCAGCCAGACGGACAGGGGTGGCTACACCTTC. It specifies CASQTDRGGYTF.

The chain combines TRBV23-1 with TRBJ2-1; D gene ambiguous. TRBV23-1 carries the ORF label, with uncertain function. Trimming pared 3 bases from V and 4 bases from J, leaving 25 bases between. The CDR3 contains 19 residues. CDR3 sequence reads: CASSHWQANTETQYNEQFF. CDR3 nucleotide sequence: TGCGCCAGCAGTCACTGGCAGGCGAATACCGAAACCCAGTACAATGAGCAGTTCTTC.

The CDR3 DNA reads TGTGCCAGCGAACGGGGACAGGCAGGTTATGAGCAGTTCTTC. This translates into CASERGQAGYEQFF. The rearrangement joins TRBV19 to TRBJ2-1; 8 bases map to TRBD1. The trim removed 9 bases at V and 8 bases at J, leaving 12 bases unmatched. Germline lookup yields CDR1 LNHDA and CDR2 SQIVND (reference sequence). The CDR3 sequence is 14 residues long. The full variable domain, completed using reference TRBV19 and TRBJ2-1, is DGGITQSPKYLFRKEGQNVTLSCEQNLNHDAMYWYRQDPGQGLRLIYYSQIVNDFQKGDIAEGYSVSREKKESFPLTVTSAQKNPTAFYLCASERGQAGYEQFFGPGTRLTVL.

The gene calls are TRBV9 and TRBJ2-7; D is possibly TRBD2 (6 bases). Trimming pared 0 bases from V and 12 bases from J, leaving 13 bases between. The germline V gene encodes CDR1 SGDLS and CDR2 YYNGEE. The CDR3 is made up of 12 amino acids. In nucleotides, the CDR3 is TGTGCCAGCAGCGTAGACGGGACTTCCCCGTACTTC. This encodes CASSVDGTSPYF.

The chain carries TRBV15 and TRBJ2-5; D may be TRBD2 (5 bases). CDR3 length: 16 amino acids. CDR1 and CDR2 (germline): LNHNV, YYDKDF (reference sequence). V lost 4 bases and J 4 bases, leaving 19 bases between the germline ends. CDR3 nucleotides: TGTGCCACCAGCACAGGAGGAGCAAAGGGCTCAGAGACCCAGTACTTC. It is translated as CATSTGGAKGSETQYF. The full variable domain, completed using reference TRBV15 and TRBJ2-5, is DAMVIQNPRYQVTQFGKPVTLSCSQTLNHNVMYWYQQKSSQAPKLLFHYYDKDFNNEADTPDNFQSRRPNTSFCFLDIRSPGLGDTAMYLCATSTGGAKGSETQYFGPGTRLLVL.

The CDR3 sequence: CASSPGGGREKLFF. CDR3 nucleotide sequence: TGTGCCAGCAGCCCCGGGGGGGGCCGAGAAAAACTGTTTTTT. The J gene is TRBJ1-4, the V gene TRBV28; a possible D gene is TRBD1 (6 bases). The germline V gene encodes CDR1 MDHEN and CDR2 SYDVKM. CDR3 length equals 14 residues. V dropped 6 bases and J dropped 8 bases, with 16 bases sitting between them.

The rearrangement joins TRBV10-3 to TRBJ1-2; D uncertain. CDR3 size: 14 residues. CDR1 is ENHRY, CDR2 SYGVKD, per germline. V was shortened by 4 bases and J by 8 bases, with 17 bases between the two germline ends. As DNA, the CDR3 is TGTGCCATCAGTGTGGGCGGTAGAGCGGAGGGCTACACCTTC. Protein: CAISVGGRAEGYTF.

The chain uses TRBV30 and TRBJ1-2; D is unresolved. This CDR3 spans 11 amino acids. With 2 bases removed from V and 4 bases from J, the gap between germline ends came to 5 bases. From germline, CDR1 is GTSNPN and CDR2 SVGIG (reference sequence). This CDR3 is CAWSFLYGYTF. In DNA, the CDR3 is TGTGCCTGGAGTTTCCTCTATGGCTACACCTTC.

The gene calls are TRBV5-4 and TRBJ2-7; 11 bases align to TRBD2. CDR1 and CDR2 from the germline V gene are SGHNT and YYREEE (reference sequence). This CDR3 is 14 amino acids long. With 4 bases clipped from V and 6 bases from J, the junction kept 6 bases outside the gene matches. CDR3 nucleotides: TGTGCCAGCAGCAAGACTAGCGGGGAGGGCGAGCAGTACTTC. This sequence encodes CASSKTSGEGEQYF.

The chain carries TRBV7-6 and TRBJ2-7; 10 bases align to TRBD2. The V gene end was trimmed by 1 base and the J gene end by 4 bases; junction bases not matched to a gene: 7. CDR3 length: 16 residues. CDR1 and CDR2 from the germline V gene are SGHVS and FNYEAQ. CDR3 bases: TGTGCCAGCAGCTTAGGGAATAGCGGGAGGTGGTACGAGCAGTACTTC. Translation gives CASSLGNSGRWYEQYF.

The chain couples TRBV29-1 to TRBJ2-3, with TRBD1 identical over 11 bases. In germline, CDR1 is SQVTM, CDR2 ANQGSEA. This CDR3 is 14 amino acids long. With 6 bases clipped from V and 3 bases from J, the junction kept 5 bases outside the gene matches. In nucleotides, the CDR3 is TGCAGCGTAGGACAGGGGGCGCTTACAGATACGCAGTATTTT. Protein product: CSVGQGALTDTQYF.

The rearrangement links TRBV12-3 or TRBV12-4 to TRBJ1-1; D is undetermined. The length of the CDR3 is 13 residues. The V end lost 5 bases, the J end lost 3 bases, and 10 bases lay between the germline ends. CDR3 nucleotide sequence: TGTGCCAGCAGTCCGTCGGTGTACACTGAAGCTTTCTTT. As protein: CASSPSVYTEAFF.

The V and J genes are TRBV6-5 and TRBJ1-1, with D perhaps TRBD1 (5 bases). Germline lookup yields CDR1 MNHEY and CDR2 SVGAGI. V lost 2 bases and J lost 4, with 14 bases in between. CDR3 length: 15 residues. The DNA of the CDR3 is TGTGCCAGCAGTTACAGGGGCTTCTATCGCACTGAAGCTTTCTTT. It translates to CASSYRGFYRTEAFF.

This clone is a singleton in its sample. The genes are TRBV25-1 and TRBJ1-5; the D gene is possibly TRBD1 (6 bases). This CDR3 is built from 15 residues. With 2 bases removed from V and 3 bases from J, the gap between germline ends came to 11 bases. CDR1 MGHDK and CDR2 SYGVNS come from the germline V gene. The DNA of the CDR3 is TGTGCCAGCAGTGAAACCGGGACACCCAATCAGCCCCAGCATTTT. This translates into CASSETGTPNQPQHF. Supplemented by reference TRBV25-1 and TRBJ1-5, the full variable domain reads EADIYQTPRYLVIGTGKKITLECSQTMGHDKMYWYQQDPGMELHLIHYSYGVNSTEKGDLSSESTVSRIRTEHFPLTLESARPSHTSQYLCASSETGTPNQPQHFGDGTRLSIL.